This passage covers 15 T cell receptor beta chains from one sample sequenced in a study of T-cell reconstitution after alpha-beta-depleted transplantation in children. Unique molecular identifiers featured in how the TCRbeta library was prepared. TCRdb recomputed calls from the PCR reads with MiXCR, one row per CDR3 protein. The repertoire includes hundreds of thousands of distinct CDR3 sequences, 9.5% to 15% of them detected once, and roughly 2.8% sits in the top ten. Source: PBMCs from the stem cell graft donor, taken from the stem cell graft. The receptors come from a human donor who donated a stem cell graft to a child with acute lymphoblastic leukemia.

This clonotype showed up many times. This chain links TRBV19 with TRBJ1-1; D gene unclear. CDR3 size: 13 residues. The V and J ends lost 4 bases and 0 bases respectively, with 6 bases between them. The V gene's germline CDR1 is LNHDA and CDR2 SQIVND (reference sequence). This CDR3 is CASSSTVNTEAFF. In DNA form, the CDR3 reads TGTGCCAGTAGTAGTACAGTGAACACTGAAGCTTTCTTT.

This clonotype came up many times. The rearrangement joins TRBV19 to TRBJ2-7; D gene ambiguous. CDR1 is LNHDA, CDR2 SQIVND, per germline (reference sequence). Trimming stripped 8 bases from V and 3 bases from J, with 11 bases between. This CDR3 contains 12 residues. This CDR3 is CASLKGLYEQYF. The CDR3 DNA sequence: TGTGCCAGTTTGAAGGGCCTCTACGAGCAGTACTTC.

The sample holds many counts of this clonotype. The V call is TRBV20-1, the J call TRBJ2-7; D uncertain. This CDR3 has 11 amino acids. V lost 5 bases and J 3 bases, leaving 8 bases between the germline ends. Germline CDR1 is DFQATT and CDR2 is SNEGSKA (reference sequence). The CDR3, as DNA: TGCAGTGCTCCTACCATCTACGAGCAGTACTTC. This gives the protein CSAPTIYEQYF.

This clonotype was observed at least ten times. This chain joins TRBV11-1 and TRBJ2-1; D gene uncertain. V dropped 3 bases and J dropped 5 bases, with 23 bases sitting between them. The CDR3 contains 18 residues. Germline CDR1 and CDR2: SGHAT and FQDESV (reference sequence). The CDR3 DNA reads as TGTGCCAGCAGCTTTAATGAATTTGGTGCGAGATCTAACAATGAGCAGTTCTTC. This codes for CASSFNEFGARSNNEQFF.

This clonotype was detected many times. The gene calls are TRBV6-1 and TRBJ2-7; possibly TRBD1 or TRBD2 for D (5 bases each). The germline CDR1 and CDR2 sequences are MNHNS and SASEGT. The germline V and J ends were trimmed by 5 bases and 4 bases, with 18 bases remaining between them. The CDR3 spans 15 residues. The CDR3 DNA is TGTGCCAGCAGTATCAGTGGTATGGGGGAGTACGAGCAGTACTTC. This encodes CASSISGMGEYEQYF.

This chain connects TRBV4-3 to TRBJ1-1; 8 bases align to TRBD1. Germline V gives CDR1 LGHNA, CDR2 YSLEER. V lost 1 base to trimming and J lost 0 bases; unmatched junction nucleotides: 16. This CDR3 comprises 20 residues. CDR3 DNA sequence: TGCGCCAGCAGCCAAGGTTGGGACGGCAGGGGGCGATGGATGAACACTGAAGCTTTCTTT. Translation gives CASSQGWDGRGRWMNTEAFF.

This clonotype was counted at least ten times. V usage is TRBV9 and J usage is TRBJ2-7, with 10 bases lining up with TRBD1. The CDR3 is made up of 15 amino acids. Germline loops: CDR1 SGDLS, CDR2 YYNGEE. V lost 0 bases, J lost 10 bases, and 10 bases stayed unmatched. The CDR3 sequence is CASSVAGTGATRQYF. CDR3 DNA sequence: TGTGCCAGCAGCGTAGCGGGGACAGGGGCAACTAGACAGTACTTC.

Worth noting for this clonotype: At one end, the junction sequence differs from germline, possibly due to a read error. The rearrangement links TRBV7-7 to TRBJ2-6; TRBD1 might be the D (5 bases). This CDR3 spans 16 amino acids. Germline values: CDR1 SSHAT, CDR2 FNYEAQ (reference sequence). In DNA, the CDR3 is TGTGCTAGCAGCCTCGGGCCTTCATCTGGGGCCAACGGCCTGACTTTC. Translation gives CASSLGPSSGANGLTF.

This clonotype was seen repeatedly, ten times or more. The chain couples TRBV6-2 or TRBV6-3 to TRBJ2-7, with no clear D. The CDR3 contains 12 residues. From germline, CDR1 is MNHEY and CDR2 SVGEGT. Trimming took 3 bases from V and 2 from J, leaving 5 bases between them. For the CDR3, the DNA is TGTGCCAGCAGTTATCAGGCCTACGAGCAGTACTTC. Encoded protein: CASSYQAYEQYF.

At least ten counts were recorded for this clonotype. This chain uses TRBV4-3 with TRBJ2-1; 9 nucleotides match TRBD2. Per the germline V gene, CDR1 is LGHNA and CDR2 is YSLEER. CDR3 length: 17 amino acids. V lost 0 bases, J lost 3 bases, and 6 bases stayed unmatched. CDR3 in amino acids: CASSQDPAGGHYNEQFF. CDR3 DNA sequence: TGCGCCAGCAGCCAAGATCCAGCGGGGGGACACTACAATGAGCAGTTCTTC.

J is TRBJ2-1 and V is TRBV7-9, with TRBD2 matching over 9 bases. J was trimmed by 8 bases and V by 5 bases; bases with no gene match: 13. The CDR3 has 16 amino acids. CDR1 is SEHNR, CDR2 FQNEAQ, per germline (reference sequence). The CDR3 protein is CASSPRSGTSTDEQFF. The CDR3 nucleotides are TGTGCCAGCAGCCCGAGGTCCGGGACTAGCACCGATGAGCAGTTCTTC.

This clonotype was observed at least ten times. The gene calls are TRBV7-3 and TRBJ1-6; 7 bases align to TRBD1. Losses at the gene ends were 3 bases for V and 5 bases for J; bases not matched to a gene: 4. Germline V CDR1 and CDR2: SGHTA, FQGTGA. The CDR3 contains 15 residues. CDR3 loop: CASSLQTGNNSPLHF. Written as DNA, the CDR3 is TGTGCCAGCAGCTTGCAGACAGGGAATAATTCACCCCTCCACTTT.

Ten or more counts support this clonotype. The chain carries TRBV24-1 and TRBJ2-3; 7 positions match TRBD1. Germline lookup yields CDR1 KGHDR and CDR2 SFDVKD. Losses at the gene ends were 4 bases for V and 6 bases for J; bases not matched to a gene: 6. This CDR3 is 14 amino acids long. The CDR3 DNA sequence: TGTGCCACCAGTGAGAACAGGGGTTGGGATACGCAGTATTTT. It encodes CATSENRGWDTQYF.

The sample holds many counts of this clonotype. CDR3 protein: CSVEVPDETYGYTF. CDR3 nucleotides: TGCAGCGTTGAAGTTCCGGATGAGACTTATGGCTACACCTTC. This chain links TRBV29-1 with TRBJ1-2; D gene uncertain. Per the germline V gene, CDR1 is SQVTM and CDR2 is ANQGSEA. This CDR3 region has 14 residues. V shed 1 base and J shed 5 bases, with 14 bases lying between them.

This clonotype was recorded at least ten times. J is TRBJ2-5 and V is TRBV7-6, with D tentatively TRBD1 (5 bases). Trimming took off 6 bases at V and 4 bases at J, with 24 bases between the two ends. The CDR3 runs 17 residues. Germline V CDR1 and CDR2: SGHVS, FNYEAQ. The chain's CDR3 is CASSHNPAGASIETQYF. The CDR3 region has the DNA TGTGCCAGCAGTCACAACCCGGCTGGGGCATCAATAGAGACCCAGTACTTC. The full variable domain, rest sourced from reference TRBV7-6 and TRBJ2-5, is GAGVSQSPRYKVTKRGQDVALRCDPISGHVSLYWYRQALGQGPEFLTYFNYEAQQDKSGLPNDRFSAERPEGSISTLTIQRTEQRDSAMYRCASSHNPAGASIETQYFGPGTRLLVL.